This is a list of T cell receptor beta chains from one sample in a study of early T cells in non-severe SARS-CoV-2 infection. TCRdb used MiXCR to reprocess the 5' RACE reads, holding one entry per CDR3 protein. The sample has approximately 79,000 distinct CDR3 sequences, roughly 13% seen once. Input material: whole blood. The origin of the receptors is an adult who was a healthcare worker with PCR-confirmed SARS-CoV-2 infection or an uninfected control (not recorded which). Each CDR3 is given with its conserved first and last residue. Each record gives: V gene, clone size, CDR3 length, J gene, D gene, CDR3 protein, CDR3 DNA. The D gene is left open where the match is weak. Clone sizes are given selectively: once, few, many, or a class where the clone is expanded.

TRBV18,.,12,TRBJ2-1,.,CASSPEPNVSVF,TGTGCCAGCTCACCCGAACCAAACGTCTCGGTCTTC
TRBV6-1,once,16,TRBJ2-1,TRBD2,CASRLTSGGNYNEQFF,TGTGCCAGCAGGCTAACTAGCGGGGGAAACTACAATGAGCAGTTCTTC
TRBV7-6,.,13,TRBJ2-5,TRBD2,CASSPSGRETQYF,TGTGCCAGCAGCCCTAGCGGGAGGGAGACCCAGTACTTC
TRBV29-1,.,13,TRBJ2-3,TRBD2,CSGGTSGRHTQYF,TGCAGCGGTGGGACTAGCGGGAGGCATACGCAGTATTTT
TRBV29-1,few,13,TRBJ2-2,.,CSVVDSDTGELFF,TGCAGCGTCGTTGACAGCGACACCGGGGAGCTGTTTTTT
TRBV5-6,many,14,TRBJ2-1,.,CASSTENSYNEQFF,TGTGCCAGCAGCACGGAAAACTCCTACAATGAGCAGTTCTTC
TRBV5-1,few,14,TRBJ2-7,.,CASSPTGTLYEQYF,TGCGCCAGCAGCCCCACCGGGACACTCTACGAGCAGTACTTC
TRBV27,many,14,TRBJ1-1,TRBD1,CASSPPDRGTEAFF,TGTGCCAGCAGTCCCCCCGACAGGGGCACTGAAGCTTTCTTT
TRBV28,few,12,TRBJ2-1,TRBD1,CASSWTGNEQFF,TGTGCCAGCAGCTGGACAGGGAATGAGCAGTTCTTC
TRBV2,many,13,TRBJ1-2,TRBD1,CASSAGQVYGYTF,TGTGCCAGCAGCGCGGGACAGGTCTATGGCTACACCTTC
TRBV28,many,15,TRBJ1-4,.,CASSFPRAYNEKLFF,TGTGCCAGCAGTTTTCCCAGGGCCTATAATGAAAAACTGTTTTTT
TRBV27,many,14,TRBJ2-3,TRBD1,CASRDAGGADTQYF,TGTGCCAGCAGGGATGCAGGGGGCGCAGATACGCAGTATTTT
TRBV10-2,.,15,TRBJ2-1,TRBD2,CASNRRASGHNEQFF,TGCGCCAGCAATCGTCGGGCTAGCGGGCACAATGAGCAGTTCTTC
TRBV18,.,14,TRBJ1-2,.,CASSLWAGGDGYTF,TGTGCCAGCTCACTTTGGGCCGGAGGAGATGGCTACACCTTC
TRBV2,few,15,TRBJ2-3,.,CASSEAGYSTDTQYF,TGTGCCAGCAGTGAAGCCGGATATAGCACAGATACGCAGTATTTT
TRBV20-1,.,13,TRBJ1-1,.,CSARDLENTEAFF,TGCAGTGCTAGAGATCTCGAGAACACTGAAGCTTTCTTT
TRBV20-1,many,13,TRBJ1-1,.,CSARDFRGTEAFF,TGCAGTGCTAGAGATTTCAGGGGCACTGAAGCTTTCTTT
TRBV4-3,few,16,TRBJ1-1,.,CASSQVAAAGKGEAFF,TGCGCCAGCAGCCAAGTCGCGGCTGCGGGGAAGGGTGAAGCTTTCTTT
TRBV14,.,14,TRBJ2-2,.,CASSRQMNTGELFF,TGTGCCAGCAGCAGACAGATGAACACCGGGGAGCTGTTTTTT
TRBV7-2,few,14,TRBJ1-2,.,CASSLGTDYYGYTF,TGTGCCAGCAGCTTAGGGACAGACTACTATGGCTACACCTTC
TRBV5-4,few,16,TRBJ1-2,.,CASSFGKGTSWGGYTF,TGTGCCAGCAGCTTTGGGAAGGGGACCTCTTGGGGTGGCTACACCTTC
TRBV7-9,few,19,TRBJ1-4,TRBD1,CASSTKRGTGLHFNEKLFF,TGTGCCAGCAGCACAAAACGAGGGACAGGGCTGCACTTTAATGAAAAACTGTTTTTT
TRBV6-2/TRBV6-3,few,13,TRBJ2-7,.,CASSYGVTYEQYF,TGTGCCAGCAGTTACGGGGTGACCTACGAGCAGTACTTC
TRBV20-1,.,16,TRBJ2-7,.,CSAHDPGTGRSYEQYF,TGCAGTGCCCATGATCCCGGGACGGGGAGATCCTACGAGCAGTACTTC
TRBV12-3/TRBV12-4,few,14,TRBJ2-7,.,CASSFLLLRGEQYF,TGTGCCAGCAGTTTCCTACTCCTTAGAGGCGAGCAGTACTTC
TRBV10-2,many,14,TRBJ2-5,TRBD2,CASGLAGVPETQYF,TGCGCCAGCGGACTAGCGGGAGTCCCAGAGACCCAGTACTTC
TRBV12-5,few,16,TRBJ2-3,.,CASGLVQGGEADTQYF,TGTGCTAGTGGTTTGGTACAGGGAGGGGAGGCAGATACGCAGTATTTT
TRBV20-1,few,15,TRBJ2-5,TRBD2,CSAHLRTSKVKTQYF,TGCAGTGCGCACCTCCGGACTAGTAAAGTGAAGACCCAGTACTTC
TRBV29-1,.,14,TRBJ1-6,TRBD1,CSVESGQGSSPLHF,TGCAGCGTTGAATCCGGACAGGGGTCCTCACCCCTCCACTTT
TRBV20-1,.,15,TRBJ2-1,.,CSARVPSATYNEQFF,TGCAGTGCTAGAGTTCCTAGCGCGACCTACAATGAGCAGTTCTTC
TRBV5-1,few,16,TRBJ1-1,.,CASSSPSGTLNTEAFF,TGCGCCAGCAGCTCCCCCTCAGGGACCCTGAACACTGAAGCTTTCTTT
TRBV11-2,few,15,TRBJ2-2,.,CASRKTGLNTGELFF,TGTGCCAGCAGAAAGACAGGACTAAACACCGGGGAGCTGTTTTTT
TRBV20-1,.,14,TRBJ2-3,.,CSARGLVSTDTQYF,TGCAGTGCTAGAGGTTTAGTCAGCACAGATACGCAGTATTTT
TRBV30,few,14,TRBJ1-6,.,CACPRGGSNSPLHF,TGTGCCTGCCCGCGGGGGGGGTCAAATTCACCCCTCCACTTT
TRBV18,many,16,TRBJ2-7,TRBD2,CASSPQASGGTYEQYF,TGTGCCAGCTCACCACAAGCTAGCGGGGGGACCTACGAGCAGTACTTC
TRBV28,many,13,TRBJ2-3,.,CASLPASGDTQYF,TGTGCCAGTCTGCCGGCCTCCGGGGATACGCAGTATTTT
TRBV9,few,15,TRBJ1-1,.,CASSVNGQPNTEAFF,TGTGCCAGCAGCGTAAACGGACAGCCAAACACTGAAGCTTTCTTT
TRBV18,.,15,TRBJ2-1,.,CASSLSSASYNEQFF,TGTGCCAGCTCCCTCTCTAGCGCATCCTACAATGAGCAGTTCTTC
TRBV29-1,many,11,TRBJ2-7,.,CSVAQGDEQYF,TGCAGCGTTGCCCAGGGAGACGAGCAGTACTTC
TRBV11-3,many,15,TRBJ2-5,.,CASSPSTGVGETQYF,TGTGCCAGCAGCCCCTCGACAGGAGTTGGAGAGACCCAGTACTTC
TRBV5-1,.,16,TRBJ2-6,.,CASSALAGSGANVLTF,TGCGCCAGCAGCGCGCTGGCGGGGTCTGGGGCCAACGTCCTGACTTTC
TRBV20-1,many,16,TRBJ2-3,TRBD1,CSARDPGQGIIYTQYF,TGCAGTGCTAGAGACCCCGGACAGGGGATAATCTATACGCAGTATTTT
TRBV7-9,many,12,TRBJ2-5,.,CASNRSPETQYF,TGTGCCAGCAACCGCAGTCCAGAGACCCAGTACTTC
TRBV28,many,12,TRBJ2-3,.,CASSLIRDTQYF,TGTGCCAGCAGTTTGATTCGAGATACGCAGTATTTT